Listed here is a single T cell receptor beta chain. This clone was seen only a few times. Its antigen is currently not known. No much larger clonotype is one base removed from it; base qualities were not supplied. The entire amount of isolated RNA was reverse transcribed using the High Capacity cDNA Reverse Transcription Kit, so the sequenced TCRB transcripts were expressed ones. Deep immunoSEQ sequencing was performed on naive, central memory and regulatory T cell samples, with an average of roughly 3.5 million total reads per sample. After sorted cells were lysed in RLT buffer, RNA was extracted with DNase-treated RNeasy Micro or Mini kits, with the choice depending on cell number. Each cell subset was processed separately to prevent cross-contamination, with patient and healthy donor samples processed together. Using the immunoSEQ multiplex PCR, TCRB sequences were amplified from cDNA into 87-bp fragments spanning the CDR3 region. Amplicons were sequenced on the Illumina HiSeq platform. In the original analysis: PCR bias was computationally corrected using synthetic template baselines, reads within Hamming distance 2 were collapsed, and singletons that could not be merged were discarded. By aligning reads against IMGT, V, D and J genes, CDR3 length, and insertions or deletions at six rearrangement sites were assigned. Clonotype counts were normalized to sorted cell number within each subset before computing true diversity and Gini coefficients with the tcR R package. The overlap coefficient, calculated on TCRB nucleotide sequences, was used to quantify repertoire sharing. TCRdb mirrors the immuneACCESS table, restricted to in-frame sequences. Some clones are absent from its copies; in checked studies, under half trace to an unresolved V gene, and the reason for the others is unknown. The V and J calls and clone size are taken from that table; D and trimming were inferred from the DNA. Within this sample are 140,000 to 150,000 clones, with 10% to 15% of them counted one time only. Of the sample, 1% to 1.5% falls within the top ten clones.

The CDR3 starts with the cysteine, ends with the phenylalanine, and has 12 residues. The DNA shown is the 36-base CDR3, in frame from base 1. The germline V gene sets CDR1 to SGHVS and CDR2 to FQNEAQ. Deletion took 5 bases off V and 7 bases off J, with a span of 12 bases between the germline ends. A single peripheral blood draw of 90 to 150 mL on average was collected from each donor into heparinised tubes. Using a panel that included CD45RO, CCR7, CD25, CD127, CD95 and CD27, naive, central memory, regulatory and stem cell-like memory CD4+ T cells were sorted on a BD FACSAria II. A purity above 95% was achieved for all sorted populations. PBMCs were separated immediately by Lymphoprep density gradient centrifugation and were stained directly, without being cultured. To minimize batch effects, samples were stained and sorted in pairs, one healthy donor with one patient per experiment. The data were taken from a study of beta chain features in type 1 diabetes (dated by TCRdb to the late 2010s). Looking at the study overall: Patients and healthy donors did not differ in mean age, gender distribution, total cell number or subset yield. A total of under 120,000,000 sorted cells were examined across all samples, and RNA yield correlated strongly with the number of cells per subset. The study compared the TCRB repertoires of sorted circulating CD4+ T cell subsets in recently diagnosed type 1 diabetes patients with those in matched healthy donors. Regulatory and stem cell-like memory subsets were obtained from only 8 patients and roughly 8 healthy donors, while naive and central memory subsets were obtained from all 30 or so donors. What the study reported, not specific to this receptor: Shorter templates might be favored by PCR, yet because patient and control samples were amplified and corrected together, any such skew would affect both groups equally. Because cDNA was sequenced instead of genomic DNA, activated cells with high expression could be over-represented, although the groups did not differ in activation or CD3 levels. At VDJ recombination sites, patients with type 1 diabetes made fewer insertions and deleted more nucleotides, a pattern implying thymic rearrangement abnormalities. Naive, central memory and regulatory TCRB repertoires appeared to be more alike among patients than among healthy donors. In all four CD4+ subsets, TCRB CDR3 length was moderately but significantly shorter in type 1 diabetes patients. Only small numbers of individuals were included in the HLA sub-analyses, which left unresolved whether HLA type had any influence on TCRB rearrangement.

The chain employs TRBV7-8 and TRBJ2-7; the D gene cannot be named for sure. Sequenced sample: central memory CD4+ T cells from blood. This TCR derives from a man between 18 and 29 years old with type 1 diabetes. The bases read TGTGCCAGCAGCCCGAGTTTGGTGGAGCAGTACTTC. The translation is CASSPSLVEQYF.